These T cell receptor beta chains were read from a single sample in a study of glioma-infiltrating T cells. From the multiplex PCR reads, TCRdb called clonotypes with MiXCR, one entry per CDR3 protein. Here the sample spans about 210,000 distinct CDR3 sequences, roughly 32% being singletons. Material: glioma tissue, nonneoplastic brain tissue, or PBMCs (not recorded which). These receptors came from a human donor with low-grade glioma or glioblastoma, undergoing nonglioma brain surgery, or in good health (not recorded which). CDR3s include the opening cysteine and the closing phenylalanine or tryptophan.

v_call	j_call	cdr3_aa
TRBV7-9	TRBJ2-3	CASSLRSMDTQYF
TRBV27	TRBJ1-6	CASSLSGGYNSPLHF
TRBV6-1	TRBJ1-5	CASSEARGGQPKHF
TRBV7-9	TRBJ2-7	CASRPSGHTYEQYF
TRBV10-3	TRBJ2-6	CATSDSTSGANVLTF
TRBV6-2/TRBV6-3	TRBJ1-1	CASRSFAAGANTEAFF
TRBV10-3	TRBJ2-1	CAISEGTSGINEQFF
TRBV29-1	TRBJ1-2	CSVGGGEGYTF
TRBV5-1	TRBJ2-7	CASSTEGAGLLYEQYF
TRBV7-9	TRBJ2-3	CASTAGRAGDTQYF
TRBV12-5	TRBJ2-5	CASGLDDSQETQYF
TRBV6-1	TRBJ2-2	CASRTDANTGELFF
TRBV27	TRBJ2-3	CASISLGEGPDTQYF
TRBV2	TRBJ1-1	CASRRERGTEAFF
TRBV6-1	TRBJ2-5	CASSLWAKKTQYF
TRBV4-1	TRBJ1-4	CASSQRWVGYEKLFF
TRBV4-1	TRBJ2-4	CASSHQVAKNIQYF
TRBV6-5	TRBJ1-1	CATRAAQPNTEAFF
TRBV12-3/TRBV12-4	TRBJ2-3	CASPGRTGDADTQYF
TRBV2	TRBJ1-1	CATPDRGGTEAFF
TRBV4-3	TRBJ2-7	CASSQDRSRAGGTWEQYF
TRBV20-1	TRBJ1-1	CSARQGATNTEAFF
TRBV7-2	TRBJ1-2	CASSTGQGVYGYTF
TRBV7-9	TRBJ2-3	CASSPGTSGSTDTQYF
TRBV5-1	TRBJ2-2	CASSLEVSANTGELFF
TRBV28	TRBJ2-4	CASSSIRGSKNIQYF
TRBV19	TRBJ1-2	CASTLVRNNYGYTF
TRBV9	TRBJ1-1	CASSVAPNSEAFF
TRBV4-2	TRBJ1-5	CASSRFNSQPQHF
TRBV9	TRBJ1-6	CASSQQGSYNPPLHF
TRBV30	TRBJ1-1	CAWYDREAFF
TRBV7-2	TRBJ1-5	CASSSDRGRPNQPQHF
TRBV20-1	TRBJ1-1	CSARWSWNTEAFF
TRBV24-1	TRBJ2-7	CATSDLNGEQYF
TRBV19	TRBJ2-1	CASSIFGTRAPRVGEQFF
TRBV6-2/TRBV6-3	TRBJ1-1	CASSRTGRTEAFF
TRBV19	TRBJ2-2	CASTLTSGLLMGTGELFF
TRBV6-1	TRBJ2-3	CASSNTRVADTQYF
TRBV19	TRBJ2-1	CASSIRAGSDNEQFF
TRBV7-2	TRBJ1-2	CASRNSFGTGSDGYTF
TRBV3-1	TRBJ2-4	CASSRNLQGENIEYF
TRBV3-1	TRBJ1-1	CASSPSCGGVSEAFF
TRBV4-3	TRBJ2-7	CASSQVGVGNEQYF
TRBV11-2	TRBJ2-1	CASSFGLAGYYNEQFF
TRBV7-2	TRBJ1-5	CASSLAGVEGYSNQPQHF
TRBV29-1	TRBJ2-5	CSVEGRGRALETQYF
TRBV25-1	TRBJ1-3	CASRETGDGNTIYF
TRBV18	TRBJ2-5	CASSPMTSVPRPTQYF
TRBV7-2	TRBJ2-7	CASSLFGGPYEQYF
TRBV7-2	TRBJ1-5	CASSLSAGQPQHF